A selection of T cell receptor beta chains follows, all from one sample in a study of CD8 T cells in ankylosing spondylitis. TCRdb called the 5' RACE reads again in MiXCR, with one record for every CDR3 protein. The repertoire holds some 840,000 distinct CDR3 sequences, with about 12% as singletons. The sample comprised blood, either unsorted or a sorted T cell fraction (not recorded which). The receptors come from a male donor with ankylosing spondylitis. The CDR3 runs from the conserved cysteine through the conserved F or W. A D gene is named only where the DNA matches it firmly. Clone size is shown for a subset of rows, as once, few, many or a class of expanded clone.

>.|TRBV3-1|TRBD2|TRBJ2-7
CASAGTSGRSYEQYF
>few|TRBV15|.|TRBJ1-5
CATSREQGPNQPQHF
>few|TRBV5-1|.|TRBJ1-1
CASSSRLSSNTEAFF
>few|TRBV5-1|.|TRBJ2-5
CASSLPQGLEETQYF
>.|TRBV20-1|.|TRBJ1-1
CSATQGLDIEAFF
>.|TRBV20-1|.|TRBJ1-5
CSATRIMGNQPQHF
>.|TRBV20-1|TRBD1|TRBJ1-1
CSALEAAGGFTEAFF
>few|TRBV4-3|TRBD1|TRBJ1-2
CASSQTGTGNDYGYTF
>.|TRBV19|.|TRBJ1-5
CASSIWSNQPQHF
>.|TRBV18|.|TRBJ2-7
CASSVRDRQIAEQYF
>many|TRBV12-3/TRBV12-4|.|TRBJ2-4
CASRVAAKNIQYF
>few|TRBV5-1|TRBD1|TRBJ2-5
CASSTPGGRETQYF
>.|TRBV5-1|.|TRBJ2-3
CASSWSSTRGTDTQYF
>.|TRBV20-1|.|TRBJ2-3
CSARDPRRPGDTQYF
>.|TRBV2|.|TRBJ1-2
CASSRNRDLYGYTF
>few|TRBV7-8|TRBD2|TRBJ2-1
CASSSWTSGSSYNEQFF
>.|TRBV20-1|.|TRBJ1-2
CSARDVQGITYYGYTF
>.|TRBV7-2|.|TRBJ1-4
CASSTRGRWSEKLFF
>few|TRBV10-3|TRBD1|TRBJ2-3
CAIRIQGTADTQYF
>many|TRBV5-1|.|TRBJ2-7
CASSLERAGTYEQYF
>few|TRBV10-3|.|TRBJ1-2
CAISESTEGGYTF
>few|TRBV10-3|.|TRBJ1-1
CAIRGRGDTEAFF
>.|TRBV2|.|TRBJ1-6
CASHLDGHSPLHF
>many|TRBV5-1|.|TRBJ2-7
CASSSLGRFYEQYF
>many|TRBV4-3|.|TRBJ1-1
CASSQDLGRPATEAFF
>few|TRBV9|.|TRBJ2-2
CASSVEFTGELFF
>.|TRBV5-6|.|TRBJ1-2
CASSLAGGYGYTF
>many|TRBV29-1|.|TRBJ2-6
CSAYGSSGANVLTF
>.|TRBV7-9|TRBD1|TRBJ2-5
CASTYTGGGETQYF
>.|TRBV20-1|.|TRBJ2-5
CSAPWTGHETQYF
>few|TRBV7-2|.|TRBJ1-2
CASSLSRQGLYGYTF
>few|TRBV29-1|TRBD2|TRBJ2-3
CSVEVTTSGGDTQYF
>.|TRBV12-3/TRBV12-4|.|TRBJ1-4
CASSFPGPNEKLFF
>.|TRBV28|TRBD2|TRBJ2-7
CAYGTSRKQYF
>.|TRBV6-1|.|TRBJ1-5
CASSSLQGGSNQPQHF
>few|TRBV20-1|.|TRBJ2-1
CSANPQLPLYNEQFF
>few|TRBV5-1|.|TRBJ2-1
CASNDPGDLGFEQFF
>.|TRBV24-1|TRBD2|TRBJ2-5
CATSDGSGVGGETQYF
>.|TRBV5-5|.|TRBJ2-1
CASSLVGSTGVFGQFF
>.|TRBV30|.|TRBJ1-2
CAWSVPTSGYTF
>many|TRBV7-2|TRBD1|TRBJ1-1
CASSFDRVSTEAFF